Below are 13 T cell receptor beta chains sequenced from a single sample in a study of shared clonotypes between healthy human individuals. Clones were sequenced by immunoSEQ multiplex PCR, and TCRdb holds only the in-frame ones, with some missing. This table has some 2,500,000 clones, approximately 93% appearing once. The sample taken for sequencing was naive CD4+ T cells from PBMCs. This sample's subset: CD45RA+ positively selected. These receptors all come from a man aged 18 to 29 in good health. Some clones in this sample may be carry-over from other donors' samples.

The rearrangement links TRBV7-2 to TRBJ1-5; D gene uncertain. Germline V gene data show CDR1 as SGHTA and CDR2 as FQGNSA. V was trimmed by 2 bases and J by 4 bases, leaving 9 bases between them. The length of the CDR3 is 14 residues. CDR3 DNA sequence: TGTGCCAGCAGCTTATTACAAGGGAATCAGCCCCAGCATTTT. Protein product: CASSLLQGNQPQHF. Looking up the rest from reference TRBV7-2 and TRBJ1-5 gives the full variable domain: GAGVSQSPSNKVTEKGKDVELRCDPISGHTALYWYRQSLGQGLEFLIYFQGNSAPDKSGLPSDRFSAERTGGSVSTLTIQRTQQEDSAVYLCASSLLQGNQPQHFGDGTRLSIL.

This clone was seen more than once but under ten times. The same CDR3 is also encoded by other DNA sequences in this sample. The chain couples TRBV30 to TRBJ1-5; D gene unclear. With 1 base removed from V and 0 bases from J, the gap between germline ends came to 4 bases. This CDR3 is 13 amino acids long. Germline V CDR1 and CDR2: GTSNPN, SVGIG (reference sequence). For the CDR3, the DNA is TGTGCCTGGAGTGGGAGTAGCAATCAGCCCCAGCATTTT. This gives the protein CAWSGSSNQPQHF.

V usage is TRBV29-1 and J usage is TRBJ2-5; 9 bases are a match to TRBD1. Germline V lookup: CDR1 SQVTM, CDR2 ANQGSEA. V lost 1 base to trimming and J lost 0 bases; unmatched junction nucleotides: 0. This CDR3 is 14 amino acids long. CDR3 region: CSVEGDRDQETQYF. In DNA, the CDR3 is TGCAGCGTTGAAGGGGACAGGGACCAAGAGACCCAGTACTTC.

The chain links TRBV28 to TRBJ2-2; 16 positions match TRBD2. The ends lost 6 bases at V and 7 bases at J; junction bases unmatched: 8. The germline V gene has CDR1 MDHEN and CDR2 SYDVKM. The CDR3 has 17 amino acids. CDR3 nucleotide sequence: TGTGCCAGCAGCAAGGGACTAGCGGGAGGGCGTGGCGGGGAGCTGTTTTTT. It codes for CASSKGLAGGRGGELFF.

The chain uses TRBV4-1 and TRBJ1-5; D is perhaps TRBD1 (5 bases). The CDR3 is made up of 15 amino acids. Trimming left V 4 bases short and J 1 base short, with 11 bases between. Germline CDR1 MGHRA, CDR2 YSYEKL. The CDR3 sequence: CASSRGAGSNQPQHF. CDR3 DNA: TGCGCCAGCAGCCGCGGGGCTGGAAGCAATCAGCCCCAGCATTTT.

The chain joins TRBV18 to TRBJ2-5, with D possibly matching TRBD1 (6 bases). The germline gives CDR1 KGHSH, CDR2 LQKENI. The V end lost 7 bases, the J end lost 1 base, and 10 bases lay between the germline ends. The CDR3 sequence is 13 residues long. CDR3 sequence: CASLTGIQETQYF. DNA of the CDR3: TGTGCCAGCTTAACAGGGATCCAAGAGACCCAGTACTTC.

CDR3 sequence: CATSIQGVSPLHF. CDR3 nucleotides: TGTGCCACCTCAATACAGGGAGTATCACCCCTCCACTTT. The V call is TRBV2, the J call TRBJ1-6; perhaps TRBD1 as D (6 bases). CDR1 is SNHLY, CDR2 FYNNEI, per germline. The CDR3 length is 13 residues. V dropped 10 bases and J dropped 10 bases, with 17 bases sitting between them.

This chain uses TRBV5-6 with TRBJ1-2; D not certain. The CDR3 has 13 amino acids. Per the germline V gene, CDR1 is SGHDT and CDR2 is YYEEEE. Trimming took off 0 bases at V and 6 bases at J, with 9 bases between the two ends. DNA of the CDR3: TGTGCCAGCAGCTTGGGGGCGGGGAATGGCTACACCTTC. Amino acids: CASSLGAGNGYTF.

The chain recombines TRBV2 with TRBJ1-2; D is possibly TRBD1 (5 bases). V was trimmed by 5 bases and J by 7 bases, leaving 14 bases between them. Germline V gives CDR1 SNHLY, CDR2 FYNNEI. The CDR3 has 13 amino acids. The CDR3 reads CASSQRGASGYTF. As DNA, the CDR3 is TGTGCCAGCAGTCAAAGAGGGGCCAGTGGCTACACCTTC.

The V and J genes are TRBV9 and TRBJ2-4; the D is unclear. Trimming stripped 0 bases from V and 7 bases from J, with 8 bases between. Germline V gives CDR1 SGDLS, CDR2 YYNGEE. The CDR3 is 13 residues long. CDR3 sequence (DNA): TGTGCCAGCAGCGTAGCTCTAAACAACATTCAGTACTTC. Its translation is CASSVALNNIQYF.

The rearrangement joins TRBV7-3 to TRBJ1-1, with TRBD1 matching 7 bases. The CDR3 is made up of 14 amino acids. V lost 6 bases, J lost 10 bases, and 14 bases stayed unmatched. Germline CDR1 reads SGHTA; CDR2 reads FQGTGA. CDR3 in DNA: TGTGCCAGCAGTTCTACAGGGGCCCAACGGGGAGCTTTCTTT. As protein: CASSSTGAQRGAFF.

J is TRBJ1-2 and V is TRBV7-9, with D hard to call. Germline lookup yields CDR1 SEHNR and CDR2 FQNEAQ (reference sequence). This CDR3 comprises 14 residues. Deletions cut 1 base from V and 8 bases from J, with 14 bases between. CDR3 in amino acids: CASSLGSWQRGYTF. CDR3 DNA: TGTGCCAGCAGCTTAGGCAGTTGGCAAAGGGGCTACACCTTC.

The J gene is TRBJ1-4, the V gene TRBV25-1; D call uncertain. CDR1 and CDR2 from the germline V gene are MGHDK and SYGVNS. This CDR3 comprises 14 residues. Trimming removed 3 bases from V and 7 bases from J, with 12 bases in between. The CDR3 loop is CASSDILVGEKLFF. DNA of the CDR3: TGTGCCAGCAGTGATATCCTAGTAGGTGAAAAACTGTTTTTT.